One and the same sample provided the 7 T cell receptor beta chains below, sequenced in a study of cytomegalovirus exposure and HLA in healthy donors (TCRdb year 2017). To prepare the library, the immunoSEQ multiplex PCR assay was applied. A mixture of 60 forward primers for TCR Vbeta segments and 13 reverse primers for TCR Jbeta segments was used in the multiplex PCR. TCRdb's version of the immuneACCESS table is confined to in-frame rearrangements and falls short of the full clone set. An unresolved V gene accounts for under half of the shortfall where checked; the remainder is of unknown origin. The sample contains 100,000 to 150,000 clones, roughly 82% of them found a single time. The ten largest clones represent roughly 3% of the sample. Source material: PBMCs. These receptors originate from a woman aged 18-35 years in good health and CMV-seropositive.

The chain is built from TRBV18 and TRBJ2-7, with 7 positions matching TRBD2. J gave up 2 bases and V 0 bases, and 4 bases lay outside the gene matches. This CDR3 spans 15 amino acids. Germline loops: CDR1 KGHSH, CDR2 LQKENI. CDR3 sequence: CASSPPGGSTYEQYF. CDR3 sequence (DNA): TGTGCCAGCTCACCACCGGGGGGGTCGACCTACGAGCAGTACTTC. Combining the CDR3 with reference TRBV18 and TRBJ2-7 gives the whole variable domain NAGVMQNPRHLVRRRGQEARLRCSPMKGHSHVYWYRQLPEEGLKFMVYLQKENIIDESGMPKERFSAEFPKEGPSILRIQQVVRGDSAAYFCASSPPGGSTYEQYFGPGTRLTVT.

The chain links TRBV6-1 to TRBJ2-1; TRBD2 is a possible D gene (7 bases). V was clipped by 7 bases and J by 7 bases, with 17 bases between them. The CDR3 spans 14 residues. Per germline, CDR1 MNHNS and CDR2 SASEGT. The CDR3 DNA is TGTGCCAGCATTAGAAGGGGGGGCGGTAATGAGCAGTTCTTC. Amino acids: CASIRRGGGNEQFF.

The chain links TRBV5-7 to TRBJ2-7; 7 nucleotides align to TRBD1. TRBV5-7 is filed as an ORF, its function uncertain. The CDR3 consists of 17 residues. Losses at the gene ends were 0 bases for V and 5 bases for J; bases not matched to a gene: 14. The CDR3 loop is CASSLDRSDRVTHEQYF. CDR3 DNA sequence: TGTGCCAGCAGCTTGGATAGGAGCGACAGGGTGACCCACGAGCAGTACTTC.

The chain is built from TRBV28 and TRBJ2-3; 7 bases are shared with TRBD1. V gave up 6 bases and J gave up 4 bases; unmatched junction bases: 4. From germline, CDR1 is MDHEN and CDR2 SYDVKM. This CDR3 region has 13 residues. CDR3 amino acids: CASRLQGADTQYF. The CDR3 DNA follows: TGTGCCAGCAGACTTCAGGGGGCAGATACGCAGTATTTT.

The V gene is TRBV28, the J gene TRBJ2-5; maybe TRBD1 (5 bases). The CDR3 is made up of 14 amino acids. Trimming stripped 3 bases from V and 0 bases from J, with 8 bases between. Germline CDR1 is MDHEN and CDR2 is SYDVKM. This CDR3 is CASSFVDNQETQYF. Written as DNA, the CDR3 is TGTGCCAGCAGTTTCGTGGACAACCAAGAGACCCAGTACTTC.

The rearrangement links TRBV5-1 to TRBJ2-5, with a possible D match to TRBD1 (6 bases). Judging by the DNA end, TRBJ2-7 fits better; the J call may be wrong. The CDR3 contains 14 residues. Germline values: CDR1 SGHRS, CDR2 YFSETQ. For the CDR3, the DNA is TGCGCCAGCAGCTTGGGTTCAGGGGCCTACGAGCAGTACTTC. This gives the protein CASSLGSGAYEQYF.

The chain's CDR3 is CAIGGGTNEKLFF. CDR3 DNA: TGTGCCATCGGGGGGGGCACTAATGAAAAACTGTTTTTT. The V gene is TRBV2, the J gene TRBJ1-4; D might be TRBD1 (6 bases). This CDR3 spans 13 amino acids. In germline, CDR1 is SNHLY, CDR2 FYNNEI. Trimming removed 10 bases at V and 2 bases at J, with 11 bases between.